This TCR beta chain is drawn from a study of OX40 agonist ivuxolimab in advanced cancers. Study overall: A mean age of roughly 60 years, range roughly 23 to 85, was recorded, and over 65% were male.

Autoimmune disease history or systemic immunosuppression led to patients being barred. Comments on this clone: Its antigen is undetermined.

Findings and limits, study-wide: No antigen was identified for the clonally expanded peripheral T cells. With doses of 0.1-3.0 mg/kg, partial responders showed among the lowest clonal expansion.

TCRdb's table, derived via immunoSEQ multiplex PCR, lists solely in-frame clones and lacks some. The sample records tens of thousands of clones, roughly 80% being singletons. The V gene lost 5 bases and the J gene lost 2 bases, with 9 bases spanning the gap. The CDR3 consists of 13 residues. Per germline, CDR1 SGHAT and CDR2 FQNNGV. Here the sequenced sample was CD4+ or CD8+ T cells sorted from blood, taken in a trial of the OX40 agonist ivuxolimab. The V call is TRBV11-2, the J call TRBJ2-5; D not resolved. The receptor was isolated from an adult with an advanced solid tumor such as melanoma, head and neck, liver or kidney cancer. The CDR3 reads CASSKTVQETQYF. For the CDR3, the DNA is TGTGCCAGCAGCAAAACAGTGCAAGAGACCCAGTACTTC.